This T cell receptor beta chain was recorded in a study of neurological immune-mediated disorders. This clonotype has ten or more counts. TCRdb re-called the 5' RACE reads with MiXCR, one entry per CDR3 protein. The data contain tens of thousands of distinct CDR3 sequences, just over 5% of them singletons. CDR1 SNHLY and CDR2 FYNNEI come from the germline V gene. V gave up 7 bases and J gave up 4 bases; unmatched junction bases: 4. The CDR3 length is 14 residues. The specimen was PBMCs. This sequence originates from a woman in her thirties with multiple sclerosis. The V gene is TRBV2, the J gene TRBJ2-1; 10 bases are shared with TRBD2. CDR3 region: CASNRLAGYNEQFF. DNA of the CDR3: TGTGCCAGCAATCGACTAGCGGGTTACAATGAGCAGTTCTTC.